This TCR beta chain was identified during a study of CD8 T cells in ankylosing spondylitis. Study-wide findings and caveats: Seemingly distinctive of ankylosing spondylitis blood was a TCR beta motif formed by eight highly homologous variants.

Per germline, CDR1 SGHTA and CDR2 FQGNSA. The germline V and J ends were trimmed by 2 bases and 1 base, with 8 bases remaining between them. This CDR3 is 14 amino acids long. To note about this clonotype: The antigen is not known.

A single record per CDR3 protein comes from TCRdb applying MiXCR to the 5' RACE reads. The table records about 130,000 distinct CDR3 sequences, approximately 10% of them present only once. The sample consisted of blood, either unsorted or a sorted T cell fraction (not recorded which). The chain has TRBV7-2 and TRBJ2-5; either TRBD1 or TRBD2 may supply D (5 bases each). The sequence came from a male donor with ankylosing spondylitis or in good health (not recorded which). The CDR3 reads CASSLSGTQETQYF. CDR3 coding DNA: TGTGCCAGCAGCTTATCGGGGACCCAAGAGACCCAGTACTTC.